The count of the clone carrying this T cell receptor (beta chain) is one. What it binds is not known. J gave up 0 bases and V 4 bases, and 8 bases lay outside the gene matches. Germline V lookup: CDR1 MNHNY, CDR2 SVGAGI (reference sequence). This CDR3 is built from 16 residues. This record comes from a study of siplizumab effects on memory and regulatory T cells. Study-level findings and limits: Controls had more than 25% Treg-derived mappable alloreactive CD4+ clones on average, versus approximately 70% with siplizumab.

The assay was immunoSEQ multiplex PCR, and TCRdb's table has in-frame clones only and misses some. The data contain just over 60,000 clones, 79% of them singletons. This TCR was recovered from a human donor in good health. The V gene is TRBV6-6, the J gene TRBJ1-1; TRBD1 matches 7 bases. The sequenced sample consisted of memory CD4+ T cells sorted from blood. CDR3 nucleotides: TGTGCCAGCAGTTCGACAGGGTTTTCCATGAACACTGAAGCTTTCTTT. Translating it yields CASSSTGFSMNTEAFF.